The entry below gives a single TCR beta chain sequence along with its context. Its specificity is not known. TCRdb's copy holds only in-frame clones and misses some; the assay was immunoSEQ multiplex PCR. This sample has around 160,000 clones, with roughly 80% found just once. This sample is part of a study of cytomegalovirus exposure and HLA in healthy donors. At the level of the study: A later analysis reported the 100 to 150 validation repertoires used the same platform as the roughly 700 first-cohort repertoires. Study-wide results and limits: The study labeled 150 to 200 TCR beta chains cytomegalovirus-associated. A few chains linked to CMV were shown in vitro to be specific for CMV antigens.

The CDR3 consists of 14 residues. With V trimmed by 3 bases and J by 2 bases, 2 bases remained unmatched. Germline-derived CDR1 and CDR2 are MNHEY and SMNVEV (reference sequence). This chain joins TRBV27 and TRBJ1-2, with 8 bases fitting TRBD1. The sequenced material came from PBMCs. The TCR comes from a man aged 30 to 39 in good health and CMV-seropositive. Here the CDR3 reads CASSLRQGNYGYTF. The CDR3 DNA reads as TGTGCCAGCAGTTTGAGACAGGGGAACTATGGCTACACCTTC.